Described below is a single T cell receptor beta chain sequence and its context. Its target is not known. The PCR ran on 60 Vbeta and 13 Jbeta primers. Produced via immunoSEQ multiplex PCR; TCRdb's table is partial and in-frame only. This table has approximately 180,000 clones, roughly three quarters appearing once. This entry belongs to a study of cytomegalovirus exposure and HLA in healthy donors. Study findings and constraints: It has been reported that TCR beta sequences accurately predicted the HLA-A and HLA-B alleles of most subjects.

CDR1 and CDR2 from the germline V gene are GTSNPN and SVGIG (reference sequence). The CDR3 runs 14 residues. V was shortened by 4 bases and J by 11 bases, with 20 bases between the two germline ends. Sequenced: PBMCs. This receptor was obtained from a woman in her fifties or sixties in good health and CMV-seropositive. The chain joins TRBV30 to TRBJ1-4; maybe TRBD1 (5 bases). CDR3 protein: CAWNEGVGGGKLFF. In nucleotides, the CDR3 is TGTGCCTGGAACGAGGGTGTGGGGGGAGGGAAACTGTTTTTT.